A selection of T cell receptor beta chains follows, all from one sample in a study of beta chain features in type 1 diabetes. TCRdb keeps only in-frame clones here, not all; method: immunoSEQ multiplex PCR. Of around 99,000 clones in the sample, 40% were seen once. The specimen was stem cell memory CD4+ T cells from blood. The source of these receptors is a young woman in good health. Both conserved end residues are part of each CDR3. A D gene is named only where the DNA matches it firmly. Rows may omit the clone size; those that give it use once, few, many or a size class.

TGTGCCAGCAGGAAGCCCGGGACACCGAACACTGAAGCTTTCTTT,CASRKPGTPNTEAFF,TRBJ1-1,TRBV6-5,NA,NA
TGTGCCAGCTCACCACGCGCCGTTACCGGCGAGCAGTACTTC,CASSPRAVTGEQYF,TRBJ2-7,TRBV18,NA,NA
TGTGCCAGCAGTTTCAACAGGGGAAATGGCTACACCTTC,CASSFNRGNGYTF,TRBJ1-2,TRBV27,NA,TRBD1
TGTGCCAGCAGCCCTAGGAGGTCCTACGAGCAGTACTTC,CASSPRRSYEQYF,TRBJ2-7,TRBV7-2,NA,NA
TGTGCCAGCAATAAGCGGGGGGTCTCCTACGAGCAGTACTTC,CASNKRGVSYEQYF,TRBJ2-7,TRBV2,few,TRBD2
TGTGCCAGCAAAGCGACAGGGGCGTTCAATGAGCAGTTCTTC,CASKATGAFNEQFF,TRBJ2-1,TRBV6-1,NA,TRBD1
TGTGCCACCAGCAGAGGGGCAGCGTCAGCGGGAATCTACAATGAGCAGTTCTTC,CATSRGAASAGIYNEQFF,TRBJ2-1,TRBV15,NA,TRBD2
TGCGCCAGCAGCTTGGGCGGGGGCACCTACGAGCAGTACTTC,CASSLGGGTYEQYF,TRBJ2-7,TRBV5-1,NA,NA
TGTGCCAGCAGCTTAGGCGGGAGTTTGATTAATGAGCAGTTCTTC,CASSLGGSLINEQFF,TRBJ2-1,TRBV5-4,few,TRBD2
TGTGCCAGCAGCCCCCAGAGCGGGAGGGGTGAGCAGTTCTTC,CASSPQSGRGEQFF,TRBJ2-1,TRBV9,few,TRBD2
TGTGCCAGCTCACCCAGGGGCAATGGCTACACCTTC,CASSPRGNGYTF,TRBJ1-2,TRBV18,NA,NA
TGTGCCAGCTCACCTGCCTACTCTGGAAACACCATATATTTT,CASSPAYSGNTIYF,TRBJ1-3,TRBV18,few,NA
TGTGCCAGCAGTCCACAGGGACTAGCGGGAGGGTACGAGCAGTACTTC,CASSPQGLAGGYEQYF,TRBJ2-7,TRBV27,NA,TRBD2
TGTGCCAGCAGCTTAGTGTACAGGGACGAGCAGTACTTC,CASSLVYRDEQYF,TRBJ2-7,TRBV7-2,few,NA
TGCAGCGTTGAAGACGTCAATAGCGGGTTCTACAATGAGCAGTTCTTC,CSVEDVNSGFYNEQFF,TRBJ2-1,TRBV29-1,once,TRBD2
TGTGCCAGCAGGGAAGCGGGGCCAACGTGGGACGAGCAGTACTTC,CASREAGPTWDEQYF,TRBJ2-7,TRBV27,NA,TRBD2
TGTGCCAGCTCACCAAGAGGGCCCGAGCTGTTTTTT,CASSPRGPELFF,TRBJ2-2,TRBV18,NA,NA
TGTGCCAGCAGCCTCCCATTAGCGGGAGTAACCCATGAGCAGTTCTTC,CASSLPLAGVTHEQFF,TRBJ2-1,TRBV5-6,NA,TRBD2
TGTGCTAGTGGTTTGGTACTAGCGGGAGATGCAGATACGCAGTATTTT,CASGLVLAGDADTQYF,TRBJ2-3,TRBV12-5,once,TRBD2
TGTGCCAGCAGCCACTTTCATACTAGCGGCTACGAGCAGTACTTC,CASSHFHTSGYEQYF,TRBJ2-7,TRBV14,NA,TRBD2
TGTGCCAGCAGTGAATGGGGACTAGATAGGTTCAATGAGCAGTTCTTC,CASSEWGLDRFNEQFF,TRBJ2-1,TRBV25-1,NA,TRBD2
TGTGCCTCCCGGGGAGCGACCTTATGGACAGATACGCAGTATTTT,CASRGATLWTDTQYF,TRBJ2-3,TRBV28,NA,NA
TGCGCCAGCTCTCCCAGGGGACAGACCTACGAGCAGTACTTC,CASSPRGQTYEQYF,TRBJ2-7,TRBV18,once,TRBD1
TGCGCCAGCAGCCAAGATGGCGGGAATTACAATGAGCAGTTCTTC,CASSQDGGNYNEQFF,TRBJ2-1,TRBV4-1,NA,NA
TGTGCCAGCAGCCAGCAGGGGTTAGGCACTGAAGCTTTCTTT,CASSQQGLGTEAFF,TRBJ1-1,TRBV7-9,few,NA
TGTGCCAGCAGCGTAGTGGGAGTTCAGCAGAGCTCCTACAATGAGCAGTTCTTC,CASSVVGVQQSSYNEQFF,TRBJ2-1,TRBV9,NA,NA
TGTGCCAGTAGTTGGGACAGGGGAGCCGGGGAGCTGTTTTTT,CASSWDRGAGELFF,TRBJ2-2,TRBV19,NA,TRBD1
TGCGCCAGCAGCTTGACTCTTTACGAGCAGTACTTC,CASSLTLYEQYF,TRBJ2-7,TRBV5-1,NA,NA
TGTGCCAGCAGCTACGGCGCAGGGGGTGTCACCTACGAGCAGTACTTC,CASSYGAGGVTYEQYF,TRBJ2-7,TRBV5-6,NA,TRBD1
TGTGCCAGCAGTAGGCCAGGGCAGAACACTGAAGCTTTCTTT,CASSRPGQNTEAFF,TRBJ1-1,TRBV5-6,few,NA
TGTGCCAGCAGCTCGGATTCTAGCGGAGTAGCCAAAAACATTCAGTACTTC,CASSSDSSGVAKNIQYF,TRBJ2-4,TRBV7-2,NA,TRBD2
TGTGCCAGCAGCTTAGCTGGGCGCGCAGGGGATACGCAGTATTTT,CASSLAGRAGDTQYF,TRBJ2-3,TRBV7-6,once,NA
TGTGCCAGTAGTACCATTAACTATGGCTACACCTTC,CASSTINYGYTF,TRBJ1-2,TRBV19,few,NA
TGTGCCAGCAGCTTAGTCAGGGCGGTCTATGGCTACACCTTC,CASSLVRAVYGYTF,TRBJ1-2,TRBV7-8,few,NA
TGTGCCAGCAGCTTGGTCGGGCGGGAAGGCAATGAGCAGTTCTTC,CASSLVGREGNEQFF,TRBJ2-1,TRBV5-6,few,NA
TGTGCCAGCAGCCGGAGACTAGCGGGAGTGGTCACCGGGGAGCTGTTTTTT,CASSRRLAGVVTGELFF,TRBJ2-2,TRBV28,few,TRBD2
TGTGCCAGCAGTAGAAGCGGGGCCCTCCCCTACAATGAGCAGTTCTTC,CASSRSGALPYNEQFF,TRBJ2-1,TRBV6-4,NA,TRBD2
TGTGCCAGCAGCCAAGGACTAGCGGGTAATGAGCAGTTCTTC,CASSQGLAGNEQFF,TRBJ2-1,TRBV7-6,NA,TRBD2
TGTGCCAGCAGCACACCTTGGGGACTAGCGGGTAGGAGCTCCTACGAGCAGTACTTC,CASSTPWGLAGRSSYEQYF,TRBJ2-7,TRBV7-9,NA,TRBD2
TGTGCCAGCAGTGACTCTAGAGGGACTGAAGCTTTCTTT,CASSDSRGTEAFF,TRBJ1-1,TRBV6-4,NA,NA
TGTGCCATCAGTGATTTTGGGGCTTCTAATGAAAAACTGTTTTTT,CAISDFGASNEKLFF,TRBJ1-4,TRBV10-3,NA,NA
TGCAGCGTTCAACAGGGGAACAGCAATCAGCCCCAGCATTTT,CSVQQGNSNQPQHF,TRBJ1-5,TRBV29-1,few,TRBD1
TGCGCCAGCAGCTTTACCCCAGCGGGAGGGCCATCCGATGAGCAGTTCTTC,CASSFTPAGGPSDEQFF,TRBJ2-1,TRBV5-1,NA,TRBD2
TGTGCCAGCAGGCTAGCGGGTTCGGGCGATGAGCAGTTCTTC,CASRLAGSGDEQFF,TRBJ2-1,TRBV2,few,TRBD2
TGTGCCAGCAGCCTGAGTACCTACGAGCAGTACTTC,CASSLSTYEQYF,TRBJ2-7,TRBV5-4,once,NA
TGTGCCAGCTCACCCGACAGGGTGGATGAAAAACTGTTTTTT,CASSPDRVDEKLFF,TRBJ1-4,TRBV18,NA,TRBD1
TGTGCCAGCAGTTTACAACAGAGCAACTATGGCTACACCTTC,CASSLQQSNYGYTF,TRBJ1-2,TRBV28,NA,NA
TGTGCCAGCTCACCAGGGGACAGGGGGCTTAACACTGAAGCTTTCTTT,CASSPGDRGLNTEAFF,TRBJ1-1,TRBV18,NA,TRBD1
TGTGCCAGCGCACGGGGAGTTCGGCCTACCGAGCAGTACTTC,CASARGVRPTEQYF,TRBJ2-7,TRBV11-2,NA,NA
TGCGCCAGCAGCTTGTCGGTAGGGGGGGCTGGGGCCAACGTCCTGACTTTC,CASSLSVGGAGANVLTF,TRBJ2-6,TRBV5-1,NA,NA
TGTGCCAGCAGCTTGTACCACCAGGGACAGGCCTATGGCTACACCTTC,CASSLYHQGQAYGYTF,TRBJ1-2,TRBV5-6,NA,TRBD1
TGTGCCAGCAGCTCAAGAGCGGGGCAGGGTTTCTCTGAAGCTTTCTTT,CASSSRAGQGFSEAFF,TRBJ1-1,TRBV14,NA,NA
TGTGCCAGCAGCTCCTTGGGCCTTCTCTCCGGCGGCTACACCTTC,CASSSLGLLSGGYTF,TRBJ1-2,TRBV7-2,NA,NA